The present TCR beta chain was sequenced within a study of human T cells and chemical hapten exposure. Study conclusions and caveats: The study found expanded TCRs formed significantly more large CDR3 similarity clusters than controls.

This clonotype was seen repeatedly, ten times or more. Its matching antigen is unknown. The time point: pre-sensitization, week 0. Described treatment: therapeutic diphenylcyclopropenone sensitization with weekly scalp DPC. The germline gives CDR1 KGHDR, CDR2 SFDVKD. The CDR3 loop spans 15 amino acids. The V gene lost 5 bases and the J gene lost 2 bases, with 12 bases spanning the gap. The library put unique molecular identifiers onto individual cDNA molecules. TCRdb used MiXCR to reprocess the RACE reads, holding one entry per CDR3 protein. The repertoire has some 300,000 distinct CDR3 sequences, 5.5% of them found once; the top ten carry over 6.5%.

The sequence was collected from a woman younger than 30 with alopecia areata. Some clones in this sample may be carry-over from other donors' samples. The rearrangement links TRBV24-1 to TRBJ1-5; D is ambiguous. The source was whole blood, collected in connection with sensitization to the hapten diphenylcyclopropenone (DPC). CDR3 loop: CATSAETRGNQPQHF. The DNA for the CDR3 is TGTGCCACCAGTGCCGAGACGAGGGGCAATCAGCCCCAGCATTTT.